The 24 T cell receptor beta chains given below trace back to one sample, sequenced in a study of identical twins. TCRdb redid the calling of the 5' RACE reads with MiXCR, one entry per CDR3 protein. The data contain 600,000 to 700,000 distinct CDR3 sequences, 21% of them singletons. The same specimen was also included in a second study, on T cells expressing NK-cell markers.

Material: PBMCs. The origin of the receptors is a woman aged 18-29 years in good health.

This clonotype was observed a handful of times. The V and J genes are TRBV6-2 or TRBV6-3 and TRBJ2-5; D gene unclear. Trimming removed 5 bases at V and 2 bases at J, with 21 bases between. The CDR3 totals 17 residues. In germline, CDR1 is MNHEY, CDR2 SVGEGT. CDR3 protein: CASSLSQTVTSQETQYF. In DNA form, the CDR3 reads TGTGCCAGCAGTCTATCCCAAACAGTTACGTCACAAGAGACCCAGTACTTC.

This clonotype was observed a few times. The rearrangement joins TRBV20-1 to TRBJ2-7, with TRBD2 matching over 12 bases. The CDR3 spans 15 residues. V trimming: 6 bases; J trimming: 2 bases; junction bases outside the gene matches: 8. Germline assignment: CDR1 DFQATT and CDR2 SNEGSKA (reference sequence). CDR3 nucleotide sequence: TGCAGTGCGCCTCGACTAGCGGGGGATCCCTACGAGCAGTACTTC. Residues: CSAPRLAGDPYEQYF.

This clonotype showed up just a few times. The V gene is TRBV27, the J gene TRBJ2-1, with D perhaps matching TRBD2 (7 bases). The germline V gene has CDR1 MNHEY and CDR2 SMNVEV (reference sequence). With 5 bases removed from V and 11 bases from J, the gap between germline ends came to 13 bases. The CDR3 is 12 amino acids. CDR3 bases: TGTGCCAGCAGTGGCATCGGGGGGCAGCAGTTCTTC. It codes for CASSGIGGQQFF.

In its sample, this clonotype was seen a few times. The chain couples TRBV21-1 to TRBJ1-2. TRBV21-1 is shown as a pseudogene. The CDR3 is 13 amino acids. For the CDR3, the DNA is TGTGCCAGGGAACGGAGTAGTAGCCATGGCTACACCTTC. Protein: CARERSSSHGYTF.

This chain joins TRBV18 and TRBJ1-1; D unclear. V was clipped by 2 bases and J by 2 bases, with 12 bases between them. The CDR3 runs to 15 residues. The germline V gene encodes CDR1 KGHSH and CDR2 LQKENI. CDR3 coding DNA: TGTGCCAGCTCACCAATAGGTTATGGAAACACTGAAGCTTTCTTT. This sequence encodes CASSPIGYGNTEAFF.

This clonotype has just a few counts. Here the CDR3 DNA reads TGTGCCAGCAGGTCCGACCCTAGGGTAGAGACCCAGTACTTC. This encodes CASRSDPRVETQYF. The chain uses TRBV7-2 and TRBJ2-5; no firm D call. CDR3 length: 14 amino acids. Trimming left V 6 bases short and J 4 bases short, with 15 bases between. Germline CDR1 is SGHTA and CDR2 is FQGNSA. The full variable domain, completed using reference TRBV7-2 and TRBJ2-5, is GAGVSQSPSNKVTEKGKDVELRCDPISGHTALYWYRQSLGQGLEFLIYFQGNSAPDKSGLPSDRFSAERTGGSVSTLTIQRTQQEDSAVYLCASRSDPRVETQYFGPGTRLLVL.

The chain is built from TRBV6-2 or TRBV6-3 and TRBJ2-2, with no clear D. V lost 7 bases and J 0 bases, leaving 6 bases between the germline ends. This CDR3 contains 13 residues. Germline V gives CDR1 MNHEY, CDR2 SVGEGT. CDR3 residues: CASNGANTGELFF. Here the CDR3 DNA reads TGTGCCAGCAACGGTGCGAACACCGGGGAGCTGTTTTTT.

This sequence joins TRBV12-3 or TRBV12-4 and TRBJ1-2; no clear D gene. This CDR3 has 13 amino acids. V was cut by 2 bases and J by 4 bases, with 8 bases left in between. The CDR3 DNA reads as TGTGCCAGCAGTTTACGCAACGCCTATGGCTACACCTTC. Encoded protein: CASSLRNAYGYTF.

CDR3 sequence reads: CASSPQGDSTEAFF. CDR3 nucleotide sequence: TGTGCCAGCAGCCCACAGGGGGACAGCACTGAAGCTTTCTTT. The J gene is TRBJ1-1, the V gene TRBV9; 8 nucleotides align to TRBD1. The CDR3 consists of 14 residues. Trimming cost V 4 bases and J 4 bases; bases outside gene matches: 6. CDR1 and CDR2 (germline): SGDLS, YYNGEE.

This clonotype showed up just a few times. The chain combines TRBV5-5 with TRBJ2-3, with D maybe TRBD1 (6 bases). CDR3 length: 14 amino acids. Trimming removed 7 bases from V and 1 base from J, with 13 bases in between. In germline, CDR1 is SGHKS, CDR2 YYEKEE (reference sequence). The CDR3 DNA reads as TGTGCCAGCCTACAGGGTCCCGGCACAGATACGCAGTATTTT. It yields the protein CASLQGPGTDTQYF.

The V call is TRBV5-1, the J call TRBJ1-6; D is possibly TRBD1 (5 bases). V was trimmed by 4 bases and J by 4 bases, leaving 12 bases between them. This CDR3 is 15 amino acids long. Germline CDR1 and CDR2: SGHRS and YFSETQ. This CDR3 is CASSGGTDYNSPLHF. The DNA for the CDR3 is TGCGCCAGCAGCGGGGGGACCGATTATAATTCACCCCTCCACTTT.

In this sample, this clonotype turned up a few times. The chain joins TRBV20-1 to TRBJ2-1, with 7 bases identical to TRBD2. Germline CDR1 and CDR2: DFQATT and SNEGSKA (reference sequence). Germline trimming cut 4 bases from V and 4 bases from J; bases unmatched to any gene: 7. The CDR3 covers 14 residues. CDR3 nucleotide sequence: TGCAGTGCTATGGATCCTAGCGGATACAATGAGCAGTTCTTC. Residues: CSAMDPSGYNEQFF.

The table lists this clonotype with a few counts. This chain uses TRBV20-1 with TRBJ2-7; D is ambiguous. Trimming shortened V by 5 bases and J by 3 bases, and 8 bases separated the two germline ends. Germline V lookup: CDR1 DFQATT, CDR2 SNEGSKA (reference sequence). The CDR3 is 11 amino acids. This chain's CDR3 is CSAPDSYEQYF. The CDR3 DNA reads TGCAGTGCTCCCGATAGCTACGAGCAGTACTTC.

The chain uses TRBV7-9 and TRBJ2-7; no definite D call. Germline-derived CDR1 and CDR2 are SEHNR and FQNEAQ (reference sequence). V dropped 5 bases and J dropped 3 bases, with 17 bases sitting between them. The length of the CDR3 is 15 residues. In nucleotides, the CDR3 is TGTGCCAGCAGCCGAAGCCAGGATTACAACTACGAGCAGTACTTC. It codes for CASSRSQDYNYEQYF. The full variable domain, in which reference TRBV7-9 and TRBJ2-7 provide the parts outside the CDR3, is DTGVSQNPRHKITKRGQNVTFRCDPISEHNRLYWYRQTLGQGPEFLTYFQNEAQLEKSRLLSDRFSAERPKGSFSTLEIQRTEQGDSAMYLCASSRSQDYNYEQYFGPGTRLTVT.

Note on this clonotype: The junction departs from the called germline gene at one end, perhaps through a read error. The chain is built from TRBV27 and TRBJ2-1, with D unresolved. The CDR3 has 13 amino acids. The germline gives CDR1 MNHEY, CDR2 SMNVEV (reference sequence). The CDR3 DNA reads TGTGCCAGCAGTTTACGCTCCTCCAATGAGCAGTTATTC. Translating it yields CASSLRSSNEQLF.

The chain joins TRBV9 to TRBJ2-7, with 11 bases aligning to TRBD1. CDR3 length equals 15 residues. The V gene's germline CDR1 is SGDLS and CDR2 YYNGEE. With V trimmed by 7 bases and J by 5 bases, 11 bases remained unmatched. The CDR3 DNA follows: TGTGCCAGCGGTAATATAGGGACAGGGGGACACGAGCAGTACTTC. Its protein product is CASGNIGTGGHEQYF.

This clonotype was detected only a few times. The chain has TRBV19 and TRBJ2-7; D possibly uses TRBD1 or TRBD2 (5 bases each). Trimming stripped 3 bases from V and 0 bases from J, with 9 bases between. Per the germline V gene, CDR1 is LNHDA and CDR2 is SQIVND (reference sequence). This CDR3 has 14 amino acids. The CDR3 is CASSMRGNSYEQYF. As DNA, the CDR3 is TGTGCCAGTAGTATGAGGGGAAACTCCTACGAGCAGTACTTC.

V gene TRBV27 combines with J gene TRBJ2-3; D possibly corresponds to TRBD2 (7 bases). V gave up 5 bases and J gave up 4 bases, with 13 bases separating them. CDR1 and CDR2 (germline): MNHEY, SMNVEV (reference sequence). The CDR3 length is 14 residues. This chain's CDR3 is CASSRGGGPDTQYF. The CDR3 nucleotides are TGTGCCAGCAGTCGAGGGGGGGGGCCAGATACGCAGTATTTT.

This clonotype was seen a few times. The germline gene is not matched at one end of the junction; a read error may be the cause. This chain uses TRBV27 with TRBJ2-1; D assignment may be TRBD1 or TRBD2 (5 bases each). The CDR3 spans 13 residues. Germline CDR1 is MNHEY and CDR2 is SMNVEV (reference sequence). CDR3 protein: CASSLIGSGPGVF. As DNA, the CDR3 is TGTGCCAGCAGTTTAATAGGTTCGGGGCCTGGTGTCTTC.

The rearrangement links TRBV6-5 to TRBJ1-4; no clear D. V was cut by 4 bases and J by 0 bases, with 12 bases left in between. The germline V gene has CDR1 MNHEY and CDR2 SVGAGI. This CDR3 comprises 16 residues. The CDR3 nucleotides read TGTGCCAGCAGTTCACACGGACGGCCAACTAATGAAAAACTGTTTTTT. Translating it yields CASSSHGRPTNEKLFF.

V gene TRBV11-2 combines with J gene TRBJ2-1; 10 bases map to TRBD2. V was pared by 5 bases and J by 8 bases, with 12 bases of the junction left unmatched. The CDR3 length is 16 residues. Germline-derived CDR1 and CDR2 are SGHAT and FQNNGV. The CDR3 is CASSPWLAGDADEQFF. CDR3 sequence (DNA): TGTGCCAGCAGCCCCTGGCTAGCGGGAGATGCGGATGAGCAGTTCTTC. The whole variable domain, remainder taken from reference TRBV11-2 and TRBJ2-1, is EAGVAQSPRYKIIEKRQSVAFWCNPISGHATLYWYQQILGQGPKLLIQFQNNGVVDDSQLPKDRFSAERLKGVDSTLKIQPAKLEDSAVYLCASSPWLAGDADEQFFGPGTRLTVL.

This chain connects TRBV5-1 to TRBJ2-3; 10 bases line up with TRBD2. Germline V gene sequence: CDR1 SGHRS, CDR2 YFSETQ. J gave up 0 bases and V 5 bases, and 6 bases lay outside the gene matches. The CDR3 totals 16 residues. This CDR3 is CASRHATSGSTDTQYF. CDR3 nucleotides: TGCGCCAGCAGACATGCGACTAGCGGGAGCACAGATACGCAGTATTTT.

This clonotype was seen more than once but under ten times. This chain connects TRBV6-1 to TRBJ2-7, with 11 bases matching TRBD2. From germline, CDR1 is MNHNS and CDR2 SASEGT. The CDR3 spans 15 residues. Germline trimming cut 5 bases from V and 1 base from J; bases unmatched to any gene: 4. Written as DNA, the CDR3 is TGTGCCAGCAGTCGTAGCGGGAGGGGATCCTACGAGCAGTACTTC. It translates to CASSRSGRGSYEQYF.

The chain has TRBV20-1 and TRBJ2-7; 11 bases match TRBD2. Germline V lookup: CDR1 DFQATT, CDR2 SNEGSKA (reference sequence). Unmatched junction bases numbered 8, after V lost 4 bases and J lost 6 bases. This CDR3 region has 14 residues. CDR3 DNA sequence: TGCAGTGCTATTGGGACTAGCGGATCAAGCGAGCAGTACTTC. Its protein is CSAIGTSGSSEQYF.